This T cell receptor (beta chain) was captured in a study of blood T cell repertoires in COVID-19. Study context: The cDNA or gDNA used as material had been derived from T cells, B-cell-depleted T cells, or PBMCs.

With 5 bases removed from V and 6 bases from J, the gap between germline ends came to 13 bases. Germline V CDR1 and CDR2: MNHEY, SMNVEV (reference sequence). This CDR3 region has 14 residues. Data came from immunoSEQ multiplex PCR; TCRdb stores just in-frame clones and leaves some out. The repertoire has 65,000 to 100,000 clones, 70% to 90% of them found once; the top ten carry about 9.1%. The source material was peripheral blood. The sequence came from a man over 45 with acute or convalescent COVID-19. The genes are TRBV27 and TRBJ1-4; tentatively, D is TRBD1 (5 bases). The CDR3 sequence: CASSPGWGDEKLFF. The CDR3 DNA sequence: TGTGCCAGCAGTCCAGGGTGGGGGGATGAAAAACTGTTTTTT.